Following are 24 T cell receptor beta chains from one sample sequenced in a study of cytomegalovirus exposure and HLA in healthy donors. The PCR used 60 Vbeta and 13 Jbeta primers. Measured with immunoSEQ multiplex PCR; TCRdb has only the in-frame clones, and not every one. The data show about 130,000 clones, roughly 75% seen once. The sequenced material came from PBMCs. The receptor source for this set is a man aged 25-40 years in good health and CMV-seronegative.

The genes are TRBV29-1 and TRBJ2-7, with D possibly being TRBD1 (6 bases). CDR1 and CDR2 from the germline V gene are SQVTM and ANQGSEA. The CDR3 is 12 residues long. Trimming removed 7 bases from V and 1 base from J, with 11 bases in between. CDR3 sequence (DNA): TGCAGCGCCCGGACAGTATCCTACGAGCAGTACTTC. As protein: CSARTVSYEQYF.

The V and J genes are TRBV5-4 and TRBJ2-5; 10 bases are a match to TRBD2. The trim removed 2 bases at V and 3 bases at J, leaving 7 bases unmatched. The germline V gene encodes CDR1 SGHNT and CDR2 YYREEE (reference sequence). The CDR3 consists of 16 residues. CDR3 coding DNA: TGTGCCAGCAGCTTACCTAGCGGGAGTTCGGAAGAGACCCAGTACTTC. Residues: CASSLPSGSSEETQYF.

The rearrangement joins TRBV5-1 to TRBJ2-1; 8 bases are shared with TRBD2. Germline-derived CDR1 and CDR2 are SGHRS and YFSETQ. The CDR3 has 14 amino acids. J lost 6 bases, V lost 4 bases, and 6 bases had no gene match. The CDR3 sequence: CASSPDRGGNEQFF. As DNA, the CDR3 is TGCGCCAGCAGCCCGGATCGGGGGGGCAATGAGCAGTTCTTC. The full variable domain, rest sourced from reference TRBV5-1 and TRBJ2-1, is KAGVTQTPRYLIKTRGQQVTLSCSPISGHRSVSWYQQTPGQGLQFLFEYFSETQRNKGNFPGRFSGRQFSNSRSEMNVSTLELGDSALYLCASSPDRGGNEQFFGPGTRLTVL.

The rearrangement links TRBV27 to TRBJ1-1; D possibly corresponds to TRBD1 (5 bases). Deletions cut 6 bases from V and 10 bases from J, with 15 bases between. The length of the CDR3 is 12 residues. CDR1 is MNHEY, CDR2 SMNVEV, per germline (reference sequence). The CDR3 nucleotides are TGTGCCAGCAGCTACCCCGGGGGGGGAGCTTTCTTT. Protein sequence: CASSYPGGGAFF.

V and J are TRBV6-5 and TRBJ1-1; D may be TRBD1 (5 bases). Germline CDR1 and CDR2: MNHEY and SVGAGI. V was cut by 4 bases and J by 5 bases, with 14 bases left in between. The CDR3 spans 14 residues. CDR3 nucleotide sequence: TGTGCCAGCAGTTTTGGCAGGGAGGGTACTGAAGCTTTCTTT. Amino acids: CASSFGREGTEAFF.

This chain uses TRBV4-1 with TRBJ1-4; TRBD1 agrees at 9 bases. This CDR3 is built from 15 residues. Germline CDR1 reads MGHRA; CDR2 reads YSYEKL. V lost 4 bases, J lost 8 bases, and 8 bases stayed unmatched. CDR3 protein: CASSPPGQGGEKLFF. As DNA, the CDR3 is TGCGCCAGCAGCCCCCCGGGACAGGGTGGCGAAAAACTGTTTTTT.

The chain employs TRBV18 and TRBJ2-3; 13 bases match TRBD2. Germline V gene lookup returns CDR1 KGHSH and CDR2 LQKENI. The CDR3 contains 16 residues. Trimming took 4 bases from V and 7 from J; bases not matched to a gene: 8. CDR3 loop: CASSLLGLAGVNTQYF. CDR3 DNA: TGTGCCAGCTCACTCCTAGGACTAGCGGGAGTCAATACGCAGTATTTT.

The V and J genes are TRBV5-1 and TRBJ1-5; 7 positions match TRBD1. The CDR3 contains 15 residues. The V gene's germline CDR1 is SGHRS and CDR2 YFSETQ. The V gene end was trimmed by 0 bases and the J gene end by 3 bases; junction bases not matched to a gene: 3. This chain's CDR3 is CASSLGDSPNQPQHF. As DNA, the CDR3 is TGCGCCAGCAGCTTGGGGGACAGCCCCAATCAGCCCCAGCATTTT. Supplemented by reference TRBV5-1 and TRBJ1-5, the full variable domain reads KAGVTQTPRYLIKTRGQQVTLSCSPISGHRSVSWYQQTPGQGLQFLFEYFSETQRNKGNFPGRFSGRQFSNSRSEMNVSTLELGDSALYLCASSLGDSPNQPQHFGDGTRLSIL.

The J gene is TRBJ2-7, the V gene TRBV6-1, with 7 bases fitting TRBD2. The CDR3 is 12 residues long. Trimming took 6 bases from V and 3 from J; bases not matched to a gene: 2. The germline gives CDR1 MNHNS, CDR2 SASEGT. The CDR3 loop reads CASSGDYYEQYF. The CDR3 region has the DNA TGTGCCAGCAGCGGGGACTACTACGAGCAGTACTTC.

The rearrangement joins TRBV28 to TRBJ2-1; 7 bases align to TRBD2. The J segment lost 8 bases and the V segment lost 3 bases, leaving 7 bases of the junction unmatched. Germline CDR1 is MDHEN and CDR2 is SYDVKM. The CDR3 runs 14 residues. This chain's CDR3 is CASSLGGSVYEQFF. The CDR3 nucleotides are TGTGCCAGCAGTTTGGGCGGGAGTGTCTATGAGCAGTTCTTC.

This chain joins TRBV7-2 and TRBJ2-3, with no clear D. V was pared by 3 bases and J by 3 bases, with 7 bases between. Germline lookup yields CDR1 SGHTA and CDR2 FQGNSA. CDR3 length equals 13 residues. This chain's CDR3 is CASSFLGTDTQYF. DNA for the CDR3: TGTGCCAGCAGCTTCCTCGGGACAGATACGCAGTATTTT.

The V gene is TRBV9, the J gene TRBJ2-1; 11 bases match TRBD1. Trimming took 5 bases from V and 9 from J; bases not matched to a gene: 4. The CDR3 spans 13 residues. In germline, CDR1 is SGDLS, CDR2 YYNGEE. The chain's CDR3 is CASRDRGLGEQFF. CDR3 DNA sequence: TGTGCCAGCAGGGACAGGGGGCTAGGTGAGCAGTTCTTC. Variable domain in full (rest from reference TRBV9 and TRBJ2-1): DSGVTQTPKHLITATGQRVTLRCSPRSGDLSVYWYQQSLDQGLQFLIQYYNGEERAKGNILERFSAQQFPDLHSELNLSSLELGDSALYFCASRDRGLGEQFFGPGTRLTVL.

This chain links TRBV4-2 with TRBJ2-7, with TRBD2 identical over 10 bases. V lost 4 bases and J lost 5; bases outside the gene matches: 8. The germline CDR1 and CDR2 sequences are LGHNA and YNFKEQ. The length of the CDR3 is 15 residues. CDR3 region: CASSPLSGRLDEQYF. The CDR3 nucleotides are TGTGCCAGCAGCCCCCTTAGCGGGAGGCTGGACGAGCAGTACTTC.

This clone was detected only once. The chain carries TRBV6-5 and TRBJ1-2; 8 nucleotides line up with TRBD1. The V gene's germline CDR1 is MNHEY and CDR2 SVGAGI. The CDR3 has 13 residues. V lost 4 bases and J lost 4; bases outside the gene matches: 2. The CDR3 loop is CASSSDRVYGYTF. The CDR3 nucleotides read TGTGCCAGCAGTTCGGACAGGGTCTATGGCTACACCTTC.

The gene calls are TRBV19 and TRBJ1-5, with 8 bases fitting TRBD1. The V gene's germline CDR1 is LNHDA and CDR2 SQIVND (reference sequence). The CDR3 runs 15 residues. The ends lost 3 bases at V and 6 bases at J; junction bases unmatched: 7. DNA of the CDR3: TGTGCCAGTAGTATGTTTCAGGGGGCGAGTCAGCCCCAGCATTTT. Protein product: CASSMFQGASQPQHF.

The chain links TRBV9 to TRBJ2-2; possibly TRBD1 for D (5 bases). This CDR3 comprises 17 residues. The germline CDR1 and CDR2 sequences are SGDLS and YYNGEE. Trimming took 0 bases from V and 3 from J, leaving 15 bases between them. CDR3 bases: TGTGCCAGCAGCGTAGAGGTCAGGGCCGACGACACCGGGGAGCTGTTTTTT. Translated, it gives CASSVEVRADDTGELFF.

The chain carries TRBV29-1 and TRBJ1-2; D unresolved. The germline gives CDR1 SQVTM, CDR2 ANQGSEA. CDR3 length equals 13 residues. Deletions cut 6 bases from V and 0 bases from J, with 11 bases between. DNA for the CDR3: TGCAGCGTCCAACCCGGGACTAACTATGGCTACACCTTC. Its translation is CSVQPGTNYGYTF.

The CDR3 DNA reads as TGTGCCAGTCCTAAGGGGACAGGGTCCGGCTACACCTTC. It codes for CASPKGTGSGYTF. The chain recombines TRBV19 with TRBJ1-2, with 9 bases identical to TRBD1. The ends lost 8 bases at V and 8 bases at J; junction bases unmatched: 9. Germline CDR1 is LNHDA and CDR2 is SQIVND (reference sequence). The CDR3 spans 13 residues. The full variable domain, in which reference TRBV19 and TRBJ1-2 provide the parts outside the CDR3, is DGGITQSPKYLFRKEGQNVTLSCEQNLNHDAMYWYRQDPGQGLRLIYYSQIVNDFQKGDIAEGYSVSREKKESFPLTVTSAQKNPTAFYLCASPKGTGSGYTFGSGTRLTVV.

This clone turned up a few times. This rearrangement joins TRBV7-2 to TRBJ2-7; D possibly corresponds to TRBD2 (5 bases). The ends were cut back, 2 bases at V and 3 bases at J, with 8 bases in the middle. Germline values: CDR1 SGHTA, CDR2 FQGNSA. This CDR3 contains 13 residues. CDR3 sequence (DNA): TGTGCCAGCAGCTTAACCGGGGTCTACGAGCAGTACTTC. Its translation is CASSLTGVYEQYF.

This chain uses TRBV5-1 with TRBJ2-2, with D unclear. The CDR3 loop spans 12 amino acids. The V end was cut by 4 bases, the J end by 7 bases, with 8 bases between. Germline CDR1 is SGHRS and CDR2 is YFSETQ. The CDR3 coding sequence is TGCGCCAGCAGCACCCAGGACGGGGAGCTGTTTTTT. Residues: CASSTQDGELFF. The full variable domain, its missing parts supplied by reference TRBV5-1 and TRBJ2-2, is KAGVTQTPRYLIKTRGQQVTLSCSPISGHRSVSWYQQTPGQGLQFLFEYFSETQRNKGNFPGRFSGRQFSNSRSEMNVSTLELGDSALYLCASSTQDGELFFGEGSRLTVL.

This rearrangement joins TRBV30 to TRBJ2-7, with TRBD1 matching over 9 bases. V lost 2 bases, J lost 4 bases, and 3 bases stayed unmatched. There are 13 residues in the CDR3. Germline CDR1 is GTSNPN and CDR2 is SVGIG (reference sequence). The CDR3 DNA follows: TGTGCCTGGAGTTTGGACAGGGGTTACGAGCAGTACTTC. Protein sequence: CAWSLDRGYEQYF.

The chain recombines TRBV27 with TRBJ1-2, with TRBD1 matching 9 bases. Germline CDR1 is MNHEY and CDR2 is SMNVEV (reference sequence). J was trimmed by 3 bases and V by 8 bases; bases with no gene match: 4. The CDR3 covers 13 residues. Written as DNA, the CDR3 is TGTGCCAGCGGGACAGGGATTGACTATGGCTACACCTTC. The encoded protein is CASGTGIDYGYTF.

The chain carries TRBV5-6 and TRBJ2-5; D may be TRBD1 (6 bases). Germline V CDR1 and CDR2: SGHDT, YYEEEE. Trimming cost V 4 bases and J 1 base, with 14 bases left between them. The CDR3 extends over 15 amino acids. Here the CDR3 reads CASSQIQTGQETQYF. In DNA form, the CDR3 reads TGTGCCAGCAGCCAGATTCAGACAGGCCAAGAGACCCAGTACTTC. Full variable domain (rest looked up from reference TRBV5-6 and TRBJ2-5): DAGVTQSPTHLIKTRGQQVTLRCSPKSGHDTVSWYQQALGQGPQFIFQYYEEEERQRGNFPDRFSGHQFPNYSSELNVNALLLGDSALYLCASSQIQTGQETQYFGPGTRLLVL.

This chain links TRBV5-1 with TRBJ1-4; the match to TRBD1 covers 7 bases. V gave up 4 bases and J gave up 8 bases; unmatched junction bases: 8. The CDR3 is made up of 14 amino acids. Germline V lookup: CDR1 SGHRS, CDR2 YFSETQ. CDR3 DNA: TGCGCCAGCAGCAAGGGACAGTCCGGGGAAAAACTGTTTTTT. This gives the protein CASSKGQSGEKLFF.